This T cell receptor beta chain was retrieved from a study of T cell responses to AZD1222 COVID-19 vaccine. Whole-study results and caveats: After two AZD1222 doses, spike-specific TCR breadth and depth rose versus day 0.

Here immunoSEQ multiplex PCR was the method, and the copy in TCRdb shows in-frame clones only, minus some. The table has fewer than 200,000 clones, 85% to 90% seen once. V was pared by 8 bases and J by 3 bases, with 6 bases of the junction left unmatched. The germline gives CDR1 SNHLY, CDR2 FYNNEI. The CDR3 contains 13 residues. Concerning this clone itself: Antigen: not known.

The clonotype comes from an adult in good health. Sequences were derived from peripheral blood, sampled on day 0 of AZD1222 vaccination. The chain recombines TRBV2 with TRBJ2-5; 7 bases line up with TRBD2. The DNA of the CDR3 is TGTGCCAGCGCCTCTCTAGCGGAAGAGACCCAGTACTTC. It yields the protein CASASLAEETQYF.